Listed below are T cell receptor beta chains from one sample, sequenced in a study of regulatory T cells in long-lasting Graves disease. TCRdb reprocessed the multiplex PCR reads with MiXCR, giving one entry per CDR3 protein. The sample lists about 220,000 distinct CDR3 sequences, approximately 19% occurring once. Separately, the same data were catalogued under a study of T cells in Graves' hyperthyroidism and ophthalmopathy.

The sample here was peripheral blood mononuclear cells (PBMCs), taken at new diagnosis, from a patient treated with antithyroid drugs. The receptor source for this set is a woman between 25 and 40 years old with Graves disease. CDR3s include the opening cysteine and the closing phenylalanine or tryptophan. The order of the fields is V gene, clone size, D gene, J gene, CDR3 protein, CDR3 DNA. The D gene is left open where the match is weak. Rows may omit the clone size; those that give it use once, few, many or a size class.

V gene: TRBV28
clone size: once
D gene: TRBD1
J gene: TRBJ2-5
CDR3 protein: CASSLATGEGETQYF
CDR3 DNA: TGTGCCAGCAGCTTGGCTACAGGGGAAGGAGAGACCCAGTACTTC

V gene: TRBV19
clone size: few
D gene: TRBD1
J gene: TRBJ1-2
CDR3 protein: CASSLIGTGDYGYTF
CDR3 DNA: TGTGCCAGTAGTCTTATCGGGACAGGAGACTATGGCTACACCTTC

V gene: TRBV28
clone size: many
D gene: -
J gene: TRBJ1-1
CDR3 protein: CASSPVNTEAFF
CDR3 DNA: TGTGCCAGCTCCCCAGTGAACACTGAAGCTTTCTTT

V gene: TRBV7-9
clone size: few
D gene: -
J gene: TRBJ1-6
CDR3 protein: CASSYPGEGSSPLHF
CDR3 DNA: TGTGCCAGCAGCTACCCGGGGGAAGGTAGTTCACCCCTCCACTTT

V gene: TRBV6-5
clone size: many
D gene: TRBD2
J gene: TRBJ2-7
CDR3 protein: CASSYSGSGRYEQYF
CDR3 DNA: TGTGCCAGCAGTTACTCGGGTAGCGGGAGATACGAGCAGTACTTC

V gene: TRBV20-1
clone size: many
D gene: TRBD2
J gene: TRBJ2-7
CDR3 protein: CSARDGGGGNYEQYF
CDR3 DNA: TGCAGTGCTAGAGATGGAGGCGGGGGGAACTACGAGCAGTACTTC

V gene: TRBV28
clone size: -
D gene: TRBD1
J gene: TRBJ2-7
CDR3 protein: CASKTGTDTEQYF
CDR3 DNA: TGTGCCAGTAAAACCGGGACAGACACCGAGCAGTACTTC

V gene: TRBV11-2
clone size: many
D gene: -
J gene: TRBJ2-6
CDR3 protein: CASSLSDSGANVLTF
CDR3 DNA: TGTGCCAGCAGCTTATCCGACTCTGGGGCCAACGTCCTGACTTTC

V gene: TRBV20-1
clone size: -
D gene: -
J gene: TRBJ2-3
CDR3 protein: CSATVTDTQYF
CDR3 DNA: TGCAGTGCTACCGTCACAGATACGCAGTATTTT

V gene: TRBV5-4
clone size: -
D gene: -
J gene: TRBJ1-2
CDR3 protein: CASRPPGTGYGYTF
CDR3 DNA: TGTGCCAGCAGGCCCCCAGGGACGGGTTATGGCTACACCTTC

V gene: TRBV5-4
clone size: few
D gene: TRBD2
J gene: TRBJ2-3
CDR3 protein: CASSLGRTSGRAGVSTQYF
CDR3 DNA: TGTGCCAGCAGCTTGGGGAGGACTAGCGGGAGGGCCGGGGTTTCTACGCAGTATTTT

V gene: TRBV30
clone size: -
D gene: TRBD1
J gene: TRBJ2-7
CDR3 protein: CAWGFWDRGNEQYF
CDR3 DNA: TGTGCCTGGGGTTTTTGGGACAGGGGCAACGAGCAGTACTTC

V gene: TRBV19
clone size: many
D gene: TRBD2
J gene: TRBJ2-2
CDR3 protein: CASSPSGRGDTGELFF
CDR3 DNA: TGTGCCAGTAGTCCCTCCGGGCGGGGGGACACCGGGGAGCTGTTTTTT

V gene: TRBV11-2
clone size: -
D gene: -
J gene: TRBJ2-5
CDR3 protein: CASSLVGVGETQYF
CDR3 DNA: TGTGCCAGCAGCTTAGTGGGGGTAGGAGAGACCCAGTACTTC

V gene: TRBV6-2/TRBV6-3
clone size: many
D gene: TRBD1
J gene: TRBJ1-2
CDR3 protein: CASLGTVNYGYTF
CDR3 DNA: TGTGCCAGCCTAGGGACAGTTAACTATGGCTACACCTTC

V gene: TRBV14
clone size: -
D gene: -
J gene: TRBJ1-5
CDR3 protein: CASSQDGGGQPQHF
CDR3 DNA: TGTGCCAGCAGCCAAGACGGGGGGGGTCAGCCCCAGCATTTT